This T cell receptor (beta chain) is from a study of cytomegalovirus exposure and HLA in healthy donors. Study-level information: Most donors, roughly 84% of 398 genotyped, fell in the Caucasian-associated ancestry cluster. Broader study findings: After further analysis at a later stage, 16,951 TCR beta sequences were associated with HLA alleles at 0.05 false discovery rate.

Germline V lookup: CDR1 SNHLY, CDR2 FYNNEI. CDR3 size: 15 residues. The J segment lost 2 bases and the V segment lost 7 bases, leaving 7 bases of the junction unmatched. 60 Vbeta and 13 Jbeta primers were used in PCR. Per the original data handling: In a later analysis, around 87 million unique TCR beta chains included roughly 11 million shared by two or more donors. Assay used: immunoSEQ multiplex PCR; TCRdb lists only in-frame clones, some missing. V and J calls and clone size come straight from that table; D and trimming were deduced from the DNA. This sample carries 55,000 to 70,000 clones, with roughly 2.4% going to the ten biggest clones. Turning to this clone: Its specificity is unknown.

J is TRBJ2-3 and V is TRBV2; 9 nucleotides match TRBD2. The source material was PBMCs. The TCR sequence derives from a female donor in good health and CMV-seropositive. For the CDR3, the DNA is TGTGCCAGCAAAAGCGGGGGGACCAACACAGATACGCAGTATTTT. This translates into CASKSGGTNTDTQYF.